The present entry profiles one TCR beta chain with its context. The CDR3 contains 14 residues. In germline, CDR1 is SGHRS, CDR2 YFSETQ. Trimming removed 2 bases at V and 5 bases at J, with 10 bases between. This record belongs to a study of OX40 agonist ivuxolimab in advanced cancers. TCRdb's copy holds only in-frame clones and misses some; the assay was immunoSEQ multiplex PCR. The profile shows 62,000 or so clones, 84% of them singletons. On cycle 4 day 1 and cycle 7 day 1, as well as at baseline, blood was sampled. The chain has TRBV5-1 and TRBJ1-4; D is possibly TRBD1 (6 bases). Material: CD4+ or CD8+ T cells sorted from blood, obtained in a trial of the OX40 agonist ivuxolimab. The clonotype was recovered from an adult with an advanced solid tumor such as melanoma, head and neck, liver or kidney cancer. The CDR3 reads CASSFGGSNEKLFF. The DNA of the CDR3 is TGCGCCAGCAGCTTCGGGGGCTCGAATGAAAAACTGTTTTTT.